This passage covers 15 T cell receptor beta chains from one sample sequenced in a study of molecular identifiers for immune sequencing clone quantification. In TCRdb, the PCR reads were re-called with MiXCR into one record per CDR3 protein. The sample has under 600,000 distinct CDR3 sequences, around 21% seen once. Material for sequencing was naive CD8+ T cells from blood, with Jurkat cell RNA spiked in. The subset is: FACS-sorted CD8+CD4-CCR7+CD45RA+ naive T cells. These receptors originate from a human donor in good health. Some libraries in this study had Jurkat cell RNA spiked in.

There are many counts of this clonotype. The V gene is TRBV7-2, the J gene TRBJ1-2; no definite D call. Trimming took off 1 base at V and 8 bases at J, with 14 bases between the two ends. Germline assignment: CDR1 SGHTA and CDR2 FQGNSA. This CDR3 has 14 residues. The CDR3 nucleotides read TGTGCCAGCAGCTTAGGCGGAGGCTCTGGGGGCTACACCTTC. It yields the protein CASSLGGGSGGYTF.

The rearrangement links TRBV9 to TRBJ2-3; no reliable D call. Germline-derived CDR1 and CDR2 are SGDLS and YYNGEE. The CDR3 is made up of 13 amino acids. V shed 0 bases and J shed 3 bases, with 5 bases lying between them. The CDR3 coding sequence is TGTGCCAGCAGCGTAGCTACAACAGATACGCAGTATTTT. Its translation: CASSVATTDTQYF.

This clonotype was seen only a few times. CDR3 loop: CASSLEARYNEQFF. The CDR3 DNA reads as TGTGCCAGCAGCTTGGAGGCCAGATACAATGAGCAGTTCTTC. This chain connects TRBV5-6 to TRBJ2-1, with D unclear. The CDR3 length is 14 residues. Germline-derived CDR1 and CDR2 are SGHDT and YYEEEE. Trimming pared 0 bases from V and 4 bases from J, leaving 8 bases between. Filled out from reference TRBV5-6 and TRBJ2-1, the complete variable domain reads DAGVTQSPTHLIKTRGQQVTLRCSPKSGHDTVSWYQQALGQGPQFIFQYYEEEERQRGNFPDRFSGHQFPNYSSELNVNALLLGDSALYLCASSLEARYNEQFFGPGTRLTVL.

The J gene is TRBJ2-1, the V gene TRBV5-6, with D perhaps TRBD1 or TRBD2 (5 bases each). The V and J ends lost 4 bases and 5 bases respectively, with 16 bases between them. Germline V gene sequence: CDR1 SGHDT, CDR2 YYEEEE. CDR3 size: 15 residues. CDR3 amino acids: CASSPGTYAHNEQFF. CDR3 nucleotides: TGTGCCAGCAGCCCCGGGACGTACGCCCACAATGAGCAGTTCTTC.

As for this clonotype: A much larger clone is a single base away; this may be a read error. Without the conserved terminal phenylalanine or tryptophan, this CDR3 likely stems from a read error. J is TRBJ1-1 and V is TRBV30; D is unresolved. Germline V gives CDR1 GTSNPN, CDR2 SVGIG (reference sequence). Trimming stripped 0 bases from V and 6 bases from J, with 8 bases between. The CDR3 loop spans 12 amino acids. The CDR3: CAWSVGQAEAFL. The CDR3 DNA reads TGTGCCTGGAGTGTAGGGCAGGCTGAAGCTTTCCTT.

This clonotype was recorded at least ten times. This rearrangement joins TRBV7-9 to TRBJ1-1, with D maybe TRBD1 (5 bases). Germline loops: CDR1 SEHNR, CDR2 FQNEAQ (reference sequence). The germline V and J ends were trimmed by 1 base and 10 bases, with 16 bases remaining between them. This CDR3 is built from 14 residues. The CDR3 here is CASSLVAGQAAAFF. In nucleotides, the CDR3 is TGTGCCAGCAGCTTAGTAGCGGGGCAGGCCGCAGCTTTCTTT. Looking up the rest from reference TRBV7-9 and TRBJ1-1 gives the full variable domain: DTGVSQNPRHKITKRGQNVTFRCDPISEHNRLYWYRQTLGQGPEFLTYFQNEAQLEKSRLLSDRFSAERPKGSFSTLEIQRTEQGDSAMYLCASSLVAGQAAAFFGQGTRLTVV.

In this sample, this clonotype turned up many times. The rearrangement uses TRBV4-1 and TRBJ1-5; the D is unclear. This CDR3 is 14 amino acids long. Trimming stripped 0 bases from V and 4 bases from J, with 7 bases between. The V gene's germline CDR1 is MGHRA and CDR2 YSYEKL. Here the CDR3 reads CASSQDQINQPQHF. The CDR3 DNA reads as TGCGCCAGCAGCCAAGACCAGATAAATCAGCCCCAGCATTTT.

This clonotype came up a few times. The gene calls are TRBV20-1 and TRBJ2-3; TRBD2 matches 7 bases. Germline trimming cut 0 bases from V and 2 bases from J; bases unmatched to any gene: 14. CDR1 and CDR2 (germline): DFQATT, SNEGSKA (reference sequence). CDR3 length equals 18 residues. Here the CDR3 reads CSARDLTGIAGVTDTQYF. CDR3 DNA sequence: TGCAGTGCTAGAGACCTCACCGGGATCGCGGGAGTCACAGATACGCAGTATTTT.

V usage is TRBV5-5 and J usage is TRBJ1-1; D not resolved. There are 11 residues in the CDR3. Germline V gene sequence: CDR1 SGHKS, CDR2 YYEKEE (reference sequence). V lost 4 bases and J 4 bases, leaving 5 bases between the germline ends. CDR3 coding DNA: TGTGCCAGCAGCGCAGCCACTGAAGCTTTCTTT. Translated: CASSAATEAFF.

This clonotype came up many times. This chain links TRBV20-1 with TRBJ2-4; possible D gene TRBD2, 5 bases. Looked up from germline, CDR1 is DFQATT and CDR2 is SNEGSKA (reference sequence). The ends were cut back, 0 bases at V and 2 bases at J, with 14 bases in the middle. The CDR3 loop spans 16 amino acids. CDR3 residues: CSARDHGGGPKNIQYF. The CDR3 DNA reads as TGCAGTGCTAGAGATCATGGAGGCGGTCCCAAAAACATTCAGTACTTC.

This clonotype was counted at least ten times. The chain has TRBV30 and TRBJ2-5, with 9 bases matching TRBD1. The CDR3 has 13 amino acids. V lost 5 bases to trimming and J lost 3 bases; unmatched junction nucleotides: 4. Germline values: CDR1 GTSNPN, CDR2 SVGIG (reference sequence). The CDR3 bases are TGTGCCTGGCGGACAGGGGTTGAAGAGACCCAGTACTTC. Translation: CAWRTGVEETQYF.

The rearrangement uses TRBV6-2 or TRBV6-3 and TRBJ2-7; 10 bases match TRBD2. V was clipped by 5 bases and J by 5 bases; unmatched bases: 9. Germline lookup yields CDR1 MNHEY and CDR2 SVGEGT. The CDR3 has 15 amino acids. The CDR3 DNA sequence: TGTGCCAGCAGTCTCCTATTTAGCGGGGGGCACGAGCAGTACTTC. Amino acid sequence: CASSLLFSGGHEQYF.

This clonotype was seen repeatedly, ten times or more. The chain combines TRBV27 with TRBJ2-3, with 8 bases matching TRBD2. The germline V gene encodes CDR1 MNHEY and CDR2 SMNVEV (reference sequence). The CDR3 is made up of 17 amino acids. V shed 2 bases, J shed 1 base, and the junction held 8 bases outside the gene matches. The CDR3 nucleotides read TGTGCCAGCAGTTTAATCCCACTAGCGGAGGGCACAGATACGCAGTATTTT. Its translation: CASSLIPLAEGTDTQYF.

This clonotype was recorded a few times. This chain uses TRBV11-2 with TRBJ1-2, with D maybe TRBD1 (5 bases). V was shortened by 5 bases and J by 4 bases, with 14 bases between the two germline ends. CDR3 size: 14 residues. CDR1 is SGHAT, CDR2 FQNNGV, per germline. The CDR3 DNA follows: TGTGCCAGCAGCCCGGACATTCCCGCCTATGGCTACACCTTC. Its translation is CASSPDIPAYGYTF.

This clonotype was seen just once. With a much larger clone just one base away, this may be a read error. V is TRBV4-1 and J is TRBJ2-3; D uncertain. Germline V gene sequence: CDR1 MGHRA, CDR2 YSYEKL. The CDR3 length is 19 residues. V was shortened by 0 bases and J by 0 bases, with 19 bases between the two germline ends. In DNA, the CDR3 is TGCGCCAGCAGCCAAGAACCTGGCGGAGTCCAGACTAGCACAGATACGCAGTATTTT. Protein product: CASSQEPGGVQTSTDTQYF.